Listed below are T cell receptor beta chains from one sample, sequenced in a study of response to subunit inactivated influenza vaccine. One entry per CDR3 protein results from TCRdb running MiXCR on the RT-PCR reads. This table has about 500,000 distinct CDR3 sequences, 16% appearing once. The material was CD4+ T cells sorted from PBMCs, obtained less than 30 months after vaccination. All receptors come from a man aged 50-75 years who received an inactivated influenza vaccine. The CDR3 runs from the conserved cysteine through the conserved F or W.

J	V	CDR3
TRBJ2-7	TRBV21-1	CASSKLDIRRTAYEQYF
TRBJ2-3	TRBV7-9	CASSLPTVTDTQYF
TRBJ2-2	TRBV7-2	CASSLGLAGPVRELFF
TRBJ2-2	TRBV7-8	CASSLDGVNANTGELFF
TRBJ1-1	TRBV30	CAWSKAANTEAFF
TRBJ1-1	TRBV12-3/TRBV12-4	CASSTNLGTEAFF
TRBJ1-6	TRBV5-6	CASSPRQGGNSPLHF
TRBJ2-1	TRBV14	CASSRPLAGYNEQFF
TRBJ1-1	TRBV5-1	CASSSELEAFF
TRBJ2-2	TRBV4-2	CASSQQSDWLAGDPTGELFF
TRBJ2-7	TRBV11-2	CASSLVGTDYYEQYF
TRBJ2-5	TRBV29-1	CSGRQETQYF
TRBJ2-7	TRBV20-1	CSARTGNSYEQYF
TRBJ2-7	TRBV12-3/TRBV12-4	CASSPTGALSYEQYF
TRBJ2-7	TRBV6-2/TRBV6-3	CASSYSGLVGVYYEQYF
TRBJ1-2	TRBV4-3	CASSPTGRDGYTF
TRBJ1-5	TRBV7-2	CASTQGAGSNQPQHF
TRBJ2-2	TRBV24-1	CATRGTSGSSRGTGELFF
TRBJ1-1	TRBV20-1	CSASLGYSYTEAFF
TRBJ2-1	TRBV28	CASSLVTSGFGWSNEQFF